This TCR beta chain was identified during a study of OX40 agonist ivuxolimab in advanced cancers. Study background: Hepatocellular carcinoma, melanoma, renal cell or head and neck cancer occurred in dose-escalation patients. Among those treated, three patients had partial responses, one with hepatocellular carcinoma and two with cutaneous melanoma. Aged 23 to 79 with a mean of about 63 years, they were approximately 79% male.

CDR3 length equals 16 residues. Unmatched junction bases numbered 14, after V lost 5 bases and J lost 4 bases. CDR1 and CDR2 (germline): SNHLY, FYNNEI. Using immunoSEQ multiplex PCR, the repertoire was profiled, and TCRdb retains in-frame clones only, with some absent. The sample lists about 17,000 clones; roughly 80% were seen once. The chain recombines TRBV2 with TRBJ2-7; 7 bases match TRBD1. The receptor was isolated from an adult with an advanced solid tumor such as melanoma, head and neck, liver or kidney cancer. Sequencing was performed on CD4+ or CD8+ T cells sorted from blood, taken in a trial of the OX40 agonist ivuxolimab. CDR3 sequence (DNA): TGTGCCAGCAGTAGAACTACAGGGGACAATCCTTACGAGCAGTACTTC. Translated: CASSRTTGDNPYEQYF.